These T cell receptor beta chains were read from a single sample in a study of spatial heterogeneity in lung cancer. TCRdb reprocessed the 5' RACE reads with MiXCR, giving one entry per CDR3 protein. The sample contains 40,000 or so distinct CDR3 sequences, around 5% of which appear only once. The sequencing used PBMCs, collected at surgery. The source is a female donor with early-stage non-small cell lung cancer. The CDR3 runs from the conserved cysteine through the conserved F or W. The D gene is left open where the match is weak. Not all rows give a size; the values are once, few, many and, for expanded clones, a class.

CDR3aa	CDR3nt	j_gene	len	v_gene	abundance	d_gene
CASSQGAYNSPLHF	TGTGCCAGCAGCCAGGGGGCTTATAATTCACCCCTCCACTTT	TRBJ1-6	14	TRBV7-9	many	TRBD1
CASSLFAGGDEQYF	TGTGCCAGCAGCTTGTTCGCAGGAGGCGACGAGCAGTACTTC	TRBJ2-7	14	TRBV5-4	many	NA
CASSSIAGASDEQFF	TGTGCCAGCAGCTCAATAGCGGGGGCCAGCGATGAGCAGTTCTTC	TRBJ2-1	15	TRBV7-2	few	TRBD2
CASRRSLNTEAFF	TGTGCCAGCAGACGATCCTTGAACACTGAAGCTTTCTTT	TRBJ1-1	13	TRBV6-5	many	NA
CSARDRGGGKPPGEQYF	TGCAGTGCTAGAGATCGAGGCGGAGGGAAGCCCCCTGGGGAGCAGTACTTC	TRBJ2-7	17	TRBV20-1	NA	NA
CASSDLAGGGQETQYF	TGTGCCAGCAGTGATCTAGCGGGGGGCGGTCAAGAGACCCAGTACTTC	TRBJ2-5	16	TRBV6-1	many	TRBD2
CASSYHPLDSQETQYF	TGTGCCAGCAGTTACCACCCCCTGGACAGCCAAGAGACCCAGTACTTC	TRBJ2-5	16	TRBV6-5	NA	NA
CATRGGTGELFF	TGTGCCACTAGGGGTGGCACCGGGGAGCTGTTTTTT	TRBJ2-2	12	TRBV10-3	many	NA
CASSYRTQGGEYF	TGTGCCAGCAGTTACCGAACACAGGGAGGGGAGTACTTC	TRBJ2-5	13	TRBV12-3/TRBV12-4	NA	NA
CSVGTGETGELFF	TGCAGCGTGGGGACAGGGGAAACCGGGGAGCTGTTTTTT	TRBJ2-2	13	TRBV29-1	many	TRBD1
CASSQARQGTKAFF	TGTGCCAGCAGCCAAGCCCGACAGGGAACCAAAGCTTTCTTT	TRBJ1-1	14	TRBV4-2	many	TRBD1
CASSLSISSYGYTF	TGTGCCAGCAGTTTAAGTATTTCGAGCTATGGCTACACCTTC	TRBJ1-2	14	TRBV28	many	NA
CASSTGIWGTEAFF	TGCGCCAGCAGTACAGGGATTTGGGGCACTGAAGCTTTCTTT	TRBJ1-1	14	TRBV10-2	many	NA
CASSGTGARGYTF	TGTGCCAGCAGTGGGACAGGGGCACGTGGCTACACCTTC	TRBJ1-2	13	TRBV2	few	TRBD1
CASSLSGLSQHF	TGTGCCAGCAGCCTTTCAGGGCTGTCCCAGCATTTT	TRBJ1-5	12	TRBV3-1	NA	NA
CASSFFALGAVNYGYTF	TGTGCCAGCAGCTTTTTCGCTTTGGGGGCTGTGAACTATGGCTACACCTTC	TRBJ1-2	17	TRBV7-9	many	NA